The clone carrying this T cell receptor (delta chain) was recorded a few times. TCRdb's listed protein matches a much larger clone and diverges from this DNA's translation at residue 12, likely through a read error; the protein shown comes from the DNA. This entry belongs to a study of γδ T cells in repeated Plasmodium falciparum infection. As for the study in general: Donors had four controlled P. falciparum NF54 infections over about 640 days.

TRG and TRD sequences were obtained from every sorted gammadelta sample. With CATT, TCRdb re-called clones from the multiplex PCR reads. The sample consists of 75,000 to 95,000 delta-chain clones, less than 1% of them appearing once. The CDR3 spans 16 residues. CDR1 is TSWWSYY, CDR2 QGS, per germline. Bulk repertoires came from Vgamma9/Vdelta2+ or Vdelta2-negative gammadelta T cells flow-sorted from PBMC. V usage is TRDV1 and J usage is TRDJ1, with 7 bases lining up with TRDD2. The J gene is absent in TCRdb and was assigned here via DNA matching to germline. This sequence originates from a pool of human donors (malaria-infected and uninfected, not separated). The specimen sequenced was gamma-delta T cells from blood. In nucleotides, the CDR3 is TGTGCTCTTGGGGAAACATCTTCCTATAGCACCGGTAAACTCATCTTT. Protein sequence: CALGETSSYSTGKLIF.